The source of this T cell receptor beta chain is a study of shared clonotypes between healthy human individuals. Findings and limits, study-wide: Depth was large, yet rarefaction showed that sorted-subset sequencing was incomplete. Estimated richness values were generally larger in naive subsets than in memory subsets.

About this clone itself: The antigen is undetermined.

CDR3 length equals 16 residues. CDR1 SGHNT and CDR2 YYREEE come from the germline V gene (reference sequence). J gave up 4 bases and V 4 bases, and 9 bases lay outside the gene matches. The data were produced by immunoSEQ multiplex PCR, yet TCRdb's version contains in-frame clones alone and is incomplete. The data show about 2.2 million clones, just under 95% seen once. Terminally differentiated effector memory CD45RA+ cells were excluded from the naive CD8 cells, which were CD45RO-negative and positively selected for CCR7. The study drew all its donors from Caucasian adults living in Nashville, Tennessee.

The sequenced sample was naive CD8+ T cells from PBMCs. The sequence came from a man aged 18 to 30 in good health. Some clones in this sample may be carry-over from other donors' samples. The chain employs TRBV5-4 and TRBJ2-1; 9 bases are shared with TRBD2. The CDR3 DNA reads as TGTGCCAGCAGCCTTTTAGCGGGAGTAGCATACAATGAGCAGTTCTTC. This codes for CASSLLAGVAYNEQFF.